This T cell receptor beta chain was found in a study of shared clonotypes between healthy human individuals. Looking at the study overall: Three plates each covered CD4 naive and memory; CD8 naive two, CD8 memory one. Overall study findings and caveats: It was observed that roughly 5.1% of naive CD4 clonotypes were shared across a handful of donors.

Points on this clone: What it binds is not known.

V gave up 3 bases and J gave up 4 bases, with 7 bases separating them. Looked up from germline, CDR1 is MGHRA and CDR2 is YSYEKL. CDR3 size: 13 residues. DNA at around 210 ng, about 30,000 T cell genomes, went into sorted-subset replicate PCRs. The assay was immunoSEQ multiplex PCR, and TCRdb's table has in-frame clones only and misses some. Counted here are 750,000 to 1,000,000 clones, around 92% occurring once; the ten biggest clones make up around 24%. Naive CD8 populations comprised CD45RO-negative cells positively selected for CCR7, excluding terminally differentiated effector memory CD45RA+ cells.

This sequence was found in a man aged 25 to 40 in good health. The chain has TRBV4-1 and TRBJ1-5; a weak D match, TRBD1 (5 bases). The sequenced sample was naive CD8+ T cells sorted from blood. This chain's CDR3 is CASSHRENQPQHF. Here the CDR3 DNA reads TGCGCCAGCAGCCACAGGGAAAATCAGCCCCAGCATTTT.